A selection of T cell receptor beta chains follows, all from one sample in a study of cytomegalovirus exposure and HLA in healthy donors. The assay was immunoSEQ multiplex PCR, and TCRdb's table has in-frame clones only and misses some. Of under 200,000 clones listed, over 60% are singletons. Sequences were obtained from PBMCs. The receptors stem from a woman aged 45 to 65 in good health and CMV-seronegative. Each CDR3 is given with its conserved first and last residue. Fields, in order: V gene, D gene, J gene, CDR3 protein. The D gene is left open where the match is weak.

TRBV5-5	TRBD2	TRBJ2-3	CASSLVGGGNTDTQYF
TRBV29-1	NA	TRBJ2-7	CSVEDQVGQYF
TRBV18	TRBD1	TRBJ1-1	CASSPGQEAFF
TRBV28	NA	TRBJ2-1	CASSLGGQGSDEQFF
TRBV7-9	TRBD1	TRBJ1-4	CSSSLLTGQGREKLFF
TRBV28	NA	TRBJ2-1	CASSLAGYNEQFF
TRBV25-1	TRBD2	TRBJ2-3	CASSEGREGQDTQYF
TRBV29-1	TRBD1	TRBJ1-5	CSVLTGGKGQPQHF
TRBV16	NA	TRBJ2-7	CASSQGQPYEQYF
TRBV19	NA	TRBJ2-5	CASSKQPGQETQYF
TRBV2	NA	TRBJ1-1	CASRLGGPEAFF
TRBV10-3	TRBD2	TRBJ2-7	CAIGGGGRGSYEQYF
TRBV7-6	TRBD2	TRBJ2-1	CASSTTSGEKLSNEQFF
TRBV14	TRBD2	TRBJ2-1	CASSQELAGEQFF
TRBV28	NA	TRBJ1-1	CASSLFIGGAGGTEAFF
TRBV14	NA	TRBJ1-1	CASSPREVNTEAFF
TRBV13	TRBD2	TRBJ2-5	CASSPGEGPQETQYF
TRBV19	NA	TRBJ1-2	CASSIPSLFYGYTF
TRBV7-2	NA	TRBJ2-7	CASSLGPGAYEQYF
TRBV5-6	NA	TRBJ1-6	CASSLWQGNSPLHF
TRBV7-9	NA	TRBJ1-2	CSSSLPGTANLYGYTF
TRBV6-4	NA	TRBJ1-6	CASSDSRGTPLHF
TRBV7-2	NA	TRBJ2-7	CASAADFYEQYF
TRBV21-1	NA	TRBJ2-1	CASSKEGTGDVTSLYNEQFF
TRBV29-1	NA	TRBJ1-1	CSALREIDTEAFF
TRBV7-8	NA	TRBJ2-5	CASTVEETQYF
TRBV6-5	TRBD1	TRBJ2-2	CASRATGGTGELFF
TRBV27	NA	TRBJ2-6	CASSLREVGANVLTF
TRBV7-9	NA	TRBJ2-5	CASSDTGSRETQYF
TRBV5-5	TRBD1	TRBJ2-7	CASSSKSRDRVVPYEQYF
TRBV19	TRBD1	TRBJ2-3	CASSIFRTGGDTQYF
TRBV19	TRBD2	TRBJ2-1	CATKLTSGSNEQFF
TRBV11-2	NA	TRBJ2-6	CASSLLSSGANVLTF